These T cell receptor beta chains were read from a single sample in a study of blood T cell repertoires in COVID-19. Generated by immunoSEQ multiplex PCR, the TCRdb table keeps only in-frame clones and is missing some. The sample holds about 280,000 clones; 70% to 90% are singletons and the top ten take about 3%. Sequences were obtained from peripheral blood. All receptors come from a woman under 40 with active or convalescent COVID-19. Both conserved end residues are part of each CDR3. D genes are given only for firm matches. Some rows mark clone size as missing; the rest say once, few, many or name a class of expanded clone.

>TRBJ1-3|.|TRBV2|.
TGTGCCAGCAGACCCGGGGAGTCTGGAAACACCATATATTTT
CASRPGESGNTIYF
>TRBJ2-3|.|TRBV18|.
TGTGCCAGCTCACCTTCCGGGAGCACAGATACGCAGTATTTT
CASSPSGSTDTQYF
>TRBJ1-2|TRBD1|TRBV5-6|.
TGTGCCAGCAGCATGACACAGGGGCCGGGCGGCTACACCTTC
CASSMTQGPGGYTF
>TRBJ2-7|TRBD1|TRBV11-2|.
TGTGCCAGCAGGGGACAGGGAACCTACGAGCAGTACTTC
CASRGQGTYEQYF
>TRBJ2-3|TRBD2|TRBV14|.
TGTGCCAGCAGCCGGGGACTAGCGGGGATGGGGGATACGCAGTATTTT
CASSRGLAGMGDTQYF
>TRBJ2-2|.|TRBV7-9|.
TGTGCCAGCAGCTTATCTAGCGCGAACACCGGGGAGCTGTTTTTT
CASSLSSANTGELFF
>TRBJ1-5|.|TRBV27|.
TGTGCCAGCAGTTTGTACAGGAATCAGCCCCAGCATTTT
CASSLYRNQPQHF
>TRBJ2-3|TRBD2|TRBV2|.
TGTGCCAGCAGGGGAAGGACTAGCGCCCTCTCCCCAGATACGCAGTATTTT
CASRGRTSALSPDTQYF
>TRBJ2-1|TRBD2|TRBV6-5|.
TGTGCCAGCAGTTCCGGACTAGCGATTTACAATGAGCAGTTCTTC
CASSSGLAIYNEQFF
>TRBJ2-7|TRBD2|TRBV6-1|.
TGTGCCAGCAGTGAAAGGGAGGGGCAGGGAGAGTACGAGCAGTACTTC
CASSEREGQGEYEQYF
>TRBJ2-3|TRBD2|TRBV6-5|.
TGTGCCAGCAGTTACGGGTTAGCGGGGTGGGGGGATACGCAGTATTTT
CASSYGLAGWGDTQYF
>TRBJ2-7|.|TRBV6-4|.
TGTGCCAGCTGGTCGATTGGGGGCCCATACGAGCAGTACTTC
CASWSIGGPYEQYF
>TRBJ2-2|TRBD2|TRBV4-1|once
TGCGCCAGCAGCCAGGGACTAGCCCTGGCCGGGGAGCTGTTTTTT
CASSQGLALAGELFF
>TRBJ1-2|.|TRBV2|.
TGTGCCAGCAGTGACAGGGCTATCTATGGCTACACCTTC
CASSDRAIYGYTF
>TRBJ1-5|TRBD1|TRBV7-9|.
TGTGCCAGCAGCGGGGACAGTAATCAGCCCCAGCATTTT
CASSGDSNQPQHF
>TRBJ2-2|.|TRBV13|.
TGTGCCAGCAGCCCCGGCGAGACCCGAGGAACCGGGGAGCTGTTTTTT
CASSPGETRGTGELFF
>TRBJ2-3|TRBD2|TRBV6-4|.
TGTGCCAGCAGTGACCGCGGGGGGGTTACCACAGATACGCAGTATTTT
CASSDRGGVTTDTQYF
>TRBJ1-2|TRBD1|TRBV4-2|once
TGTGCCAGCAGAGGAGGACAGGATATCTTTGGCTACACCTTC
CASRGGQDIFGYTF
>TRBJ1-2|.|TRBV6-1|once
TGTGCCAGCAGTGTGGGGGGGGCAGACCCTTCCGGTGGCTACACCTTC
CASSVGGADPSGGYTF
>TRBJ1-5|.|TRBV9|.
TGTGCCAGCAGCGTAGGCAGTCATGGGCCCCAGCATTTT
CASSVGSHGPQHF
>TRBJ2-7|TRBD1|TRBV5-4|.
TGTGCCAGCAGCTCGGGCCAGGGGGCGAACTACGAGCAGTACTTC
CASSSGQGANYEQYF
>TRBJ2-1|TRBD2|TRBV7-2|.
TGTGCCAGCAGCTTAGTCGGGGGGGGTTACAATGAGCAGTTCTTC
CASSLVGGGYNEQFF
>TRBJ2-3|TRBD2|TRBV5-1|.
TGCGCCAGCAGCTGGAGCGGGGGAGATACGCAGTATTTT
CASSWSGGDTQYF
>TRBJ1-1|.|TRBV30|.
TGTGCCTGGGCTTCTATGAACACTGAAGCTTTCTTT
CAWASMNTEAFF
>TRBJ2-5|.|TRBV7-2|.
TGTGCCAGCAGCTCCCAGAGACAGTTTATTCAAGAGACCCAGTACTTC
CASSSQRQFIQETQYF